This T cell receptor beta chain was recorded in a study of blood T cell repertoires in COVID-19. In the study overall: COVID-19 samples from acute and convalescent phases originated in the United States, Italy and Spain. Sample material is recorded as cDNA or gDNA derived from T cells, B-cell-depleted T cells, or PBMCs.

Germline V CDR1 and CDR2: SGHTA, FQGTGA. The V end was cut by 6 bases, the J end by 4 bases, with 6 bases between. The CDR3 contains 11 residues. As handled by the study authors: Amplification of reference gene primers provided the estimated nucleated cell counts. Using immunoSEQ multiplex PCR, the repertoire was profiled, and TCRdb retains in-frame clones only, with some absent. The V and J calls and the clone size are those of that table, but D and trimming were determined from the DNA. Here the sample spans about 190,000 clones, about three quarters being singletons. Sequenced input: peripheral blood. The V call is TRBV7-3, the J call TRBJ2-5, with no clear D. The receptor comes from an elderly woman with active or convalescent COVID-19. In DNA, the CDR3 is TGTGCCAGCAGTTCGGGAGAGACCCAGTACTTC. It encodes CASSSGETQYF.